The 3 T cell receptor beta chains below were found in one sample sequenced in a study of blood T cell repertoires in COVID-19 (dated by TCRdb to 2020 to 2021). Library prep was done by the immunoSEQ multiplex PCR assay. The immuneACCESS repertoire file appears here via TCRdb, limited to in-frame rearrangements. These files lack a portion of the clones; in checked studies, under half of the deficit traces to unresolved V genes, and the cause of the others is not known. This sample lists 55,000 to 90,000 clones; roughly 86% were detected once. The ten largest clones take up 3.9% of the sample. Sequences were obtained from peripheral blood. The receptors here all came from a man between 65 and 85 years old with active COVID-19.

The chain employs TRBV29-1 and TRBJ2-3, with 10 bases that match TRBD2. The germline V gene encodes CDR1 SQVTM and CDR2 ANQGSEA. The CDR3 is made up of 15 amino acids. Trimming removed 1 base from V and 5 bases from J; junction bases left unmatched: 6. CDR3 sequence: CSVEGASGGQDTQYF. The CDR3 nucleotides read TGCAGCGTTGAAGGGGCTAGCGGGGGACAAGATACGCAGTATTTT.

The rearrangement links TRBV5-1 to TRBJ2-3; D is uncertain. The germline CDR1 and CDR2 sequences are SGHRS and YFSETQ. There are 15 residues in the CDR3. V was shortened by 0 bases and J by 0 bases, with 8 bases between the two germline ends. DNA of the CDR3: TGCGCCAGCAGCTTGGACGGTTCTAGCACAGATACGCAGTATTTT. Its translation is CASSLDGSSTDTQYF.

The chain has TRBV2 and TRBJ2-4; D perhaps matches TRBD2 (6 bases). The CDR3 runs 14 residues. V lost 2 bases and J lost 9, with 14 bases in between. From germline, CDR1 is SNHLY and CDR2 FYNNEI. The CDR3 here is CASSEPRGTGIQYF. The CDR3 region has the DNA TGTGCCAGCAGTGAACCCCGGGGGACGGGCATTCAGTACTTC. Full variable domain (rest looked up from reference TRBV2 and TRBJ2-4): EPEVTQTPSHQVTQMGQEVILRCVPISNHLYFYWYRQILGQKVEFLVSFYNNEISEKSEIFDDQFSVERPDGSNFTLKIRSTKLEDSAMYFCASSEPRGTGIQYFGAGTRLSVL.